This T cell receptor beta chain was identified during a study of cytomegalovirus exposure and HLA in healthy donors (dated by TCRdb to about 2017). With respect to the entire study: An earlier analysis of approximately 640 of the donors reported approximately 270 Gb of sequence data and around 120 million unique TCR beta sequences from about 200 million T cells. Roughly 290 gigabases of sequencing data and 75 million to 85 million unique TCR sequences made up an early release that covered nearly 650 HLA-typed donors. The genetic ancestry cluster associated with self-reported Caucasian donors included about 81% of the 398 genotyped donors. The aim of the study was to test whether cataloging public T cell receptors could identify signatures of past pathogen exposure. The study profiled the T cell repertoires of 500 to 800 subjects by immunosequencing and related them to cytomegalovirus serostatus. A separate validation cohort of 100 to 150 different subjects was used in addition to the roughly 640-subject first cohort. High-throughput TCR immunosequencing, statistical association of individual TCRs with disease status, and machine learning were combined to predict cytomegalovirus infection status. In a later analysis, previously published TCR beta repertoires from 666 donors were re-analyzed and high-resolution HLA genotyping was added so that TCR occurrence patterns could be studied. Rather than drawing on any new phenotypic data, the later analysis identified candidate immune exposures from TCR beta sequences and the way those sequences occurred across donors. An earlier analysis of 500 to 650 of the donors applied high-throughput TCR beta sequencing to assess whether each TCR beta V gene segment acted as functional or pseudogenic. Donor age, sex, ethnicity and CMV serostatus were compiled together with the repertoire data. A later genetic analysis used genome-wide SNP genotypes for about 60% of the roughly 700 donors, treating that subset as a discovery cohort. All discovery cohort repertoires had been generated on a single sequencing platform. Class I and class II HLA loci were covered by the typing at four-digit resolution. Typing coverage differed by locus: A, B, C, DRB1 and DQB1 were typed in roughly 629-630 donors, DQA1 in about 500, DPA1 in 600 to 610, and DPB1 in about 450. Four to six DR-DQ haplotypes were handled as single units for association and clustering, since linkage in the cohort was strong. Across 398 genotyped donors of the cohort, an average of approximately 220,000 unique TCR beta nucleotide sequences per donor were sequenced, and roughly 20% of those sequences were non-productive. What the authors observed across the whole study: In a later analysis, HLA-associated TCR beta chains were found to be more clonally expanded and to have lower generation probabilities than equally common non-associated chains. Most CMV-associated TCR beta chains appeared to be HLA-restricted in a later analysis, and the HLA associations seemed to be driven largely by CMV exposure. An earlier analysis of around 500 of the donors showed that most TCR beta V segments appeared in productive rearrangements either about 87% or about 30% of the time, which broadly matched IMGT annotations. According to a later analysis, parvovirus B19, influenza, CMV and Epstein-Barr virus appeared linked to several top co-occurrence clusters. According to the authors, the approach could potentially be generalized to other disease states and immunological phenotypes. Because HLA typing was missing for some donors at each locus, association tests included only the typed subset. This cohort had only TCR beta chains sequenced, and the lack of alpha or paired-chain data limited which features could be detected. Cytomegalovirus status was reported to be diagnosed by the classifier with high specificity and sensitivity in both the original and validation cohorts. Correlated functional status among segregating V segments might reflect linkage disequilibrium, but an unknown experimental factor could not be ruled out. In vitro tests confirmed that a few of the cytomegalovirus-associated TCR beta chains recognize cytomegalovirus antigens. A further reported finding was that TCR beta sequences accurately predicted the HLA-A and HLA-B alleles for most subjects in the first cohort. Immune exposure information for the cohort was limited to CMV serostatus. A later genetic analysis reported fewer N-insertions in productive TCRs among donors in an Asian-associated ancestry cluster than the roughly 690-donor mean. At a false discovery rate of 0.05, a later analysis linked around 15,000 TCR beta sequences to specific HLA alleles. Assigning TCR associations to individual alleles was difficult when HLA alleles, especially DR and DQ, strongly co-occurred. Some IMGT-functional V segments, including TRBV6-2 and TRBV6-3, could not be distinguished by the 87-base-pair reads and were therefore excluded. V-gene and J-gene trimming of TCR beta chains was associated with a missense DCLRE1C variant in a later genetic analysis, and the association was replicated in an independent cohort. Presence/absence analyses assumed roughly uniform sequencing depth across donors, an assumption that may not hold. Across donors, most TCR sequences were observed very rarely, whereas some public TCRs were present in many individuals. A later analysis found that TCR association rates varied across HLA loci, with DRB1 alleles showing the most associated TCRs and HLA-C alleles the fewest. The sequencing pipeline was judged likely to have produced a cluster of highly shared sequence variants as a technical artifact. Because counts were too low, approximately 15 rarely observed V segments, including chromosome 9 orphons, were excluded from the earlier analysis of 587 of the donors. The study gave a list of about 160 TCR beta chains associated with cytomegalovirus.

In total, roughly 670 healthy bone marrow donors made up the cohort. Cohort members were all nominally healthy when sampled, although unrecorded immune exposures were likely present. The donor tested CMV seropositive, placing the donor among the 290 or so seropositive members of the cohort. Each donor provided a peripheral blood sample, and peripheral blood mononuclear cells were used for TCR beta sequencing. Genomic DNA extraction from the blood cell samples was performed with the Qiagen DNeasy Blood Extraction Kit. Sequences MDHEN (CDR1) and SYDVKM (CDR2) are obtained from the germline V gene. The cysteine opens and the phenylalanine closes a CDR3 of 15 amino acids. The kept DNA is CDR3 alone, 45 bases in frame from the first base. V loses 4 bases of germline sequence and J loses 6 bases, and the interval between the two ends is 18 bases. In this sample, this clone turned up once. What antigen it recognizes has not been identified. Per-nucleotide qualities are absent, and no much larger clonotype sits a single base away.

The library came from the immunoSEQ multiplex PCR assay. For the multiplex PCR, a mixture combining 60 forward primers for TCR Vbeta segments and 13 reverse primers for TCR Jbeta segments was used. The CDR3 region of rearranged TCR beta genes was amplified from genomic DNA by a multiplex PCR assay. The amplified TCR beta libraries were sequenced on the Illumina HiSeq System as 87-base-pair reads. In the source study's methods: In a later analysis, tens of millions of unique TCR beta chains were counted across the approximately 640 repertoires, and approximately 11 million of these chains were shared by at least two donors. To remove PCR and sequencing errors, raw reads were error-corrected and collapsed into unique sequences using a nearest-neighbor algorithm that merged closely related sequences. Alignment of CDR3 sequences to IMGT reference sequences was used to assign V, D and J gene segments. For a sequence to be retained, a match of at least six nucleotides was required to both a V gene segment and a J gene segment. Rearrangements were classified as productive when the CDR3 lacked stop codons and remained in frame with V and J, and all other rearrangements were classified as non-productive. CDR3 was defined by IMGT convention, running from the second conserved V-encoded cysteine to the conserved J-encoded phenylalanine. Sequences without an unambiguous match to a single V gene segment were excluded from the earlier analysis of about 600 of the donors. In an earlier analysis of 450 to 750 of the donors, a V segment was called functional when productive rearrangements were above 56.7%, and segregating when the standard deviation between donors exceeded 5%. A statistical classification framework was built for diagnosing cytomegalovirus status from the catalog of TCR beta chain sequences. A later analysis assigned V and J genes by comparing TCR nucleotide sequences with IMGT/GENE-DB human TR gene sequences. The TCRdist pipeline was used in a later analysis to assign CDR3 sequences and most-parsimonious VDJ recombination scenarios. In a later analysis, each TCR beta chain was defined by its CDR3 amino acid sequence together with its V-gene family, and reads lacking a unique V-gene family were excluded. A later analysis removed several hundred highly shared, low-generation-probability nucleotide sequences to deal with suspected cross-contamination and a sequencing artifact. In a later analysis, a clonal expansion index for each public chain was calculated from normalized within-repertoire ranks of inferred template counts. In a later analysis, generation probabilities were computed using a VDJ recombination model fitted to out-of-frame rearrangements, and the results were checked against IGoR. Hypergeometric tests were used in a later analysis to score TCR-TCR, TCR-HLA and TCR-CMV co-occurrence, with a repertoire-size bias correction applied to the TCR pairs. In a later analysis, false discovery rates were estimated by permuting HLA or CMV assignments 20 times. In a later analysis, co-occurring TCRs were grouped using DBSCAN, and TCRdist sequence similarity was added for clustering within HLA-allele-positive subsets. Co-occurrence clustering excluded repertoires with fewer than 30,000 or more than 120,000 public chains, plus five with anomalous nucleotide sharing. Sourced from immuneACCESS, this table was stored by TCRdb with only in-frame sequences that have V and J called. A share of the clones is absent; for the studies checked, an unresolved V gene accounts for under half, and the remainder has no known explanation. V and J calls and clone size come straight from that table; D and trimming were deduced from the DNA. The sample data list 110,000 or so clones, and 60% to 75% of these were observed just once. Less than 3.5% of the sample goes to the ten largest clones.

The chain is assembled from TRBV28 and TRBJ1-2; perhaps TRBD1 is the D gene, with 5 bases matching. The source material was PBMCs. This TCR came from a woman between 40 and 55 years old in good health and CMV-seropositive. The base sequence is TGTGCCAGCAGTTCTAGTCTGTGGGGCTCCAATGGCTACACCTTC. The resulting protein is CASSSSLWGSNGYTF.